The present T cell receptor (beta chain) was sequenced within a study of blood T cell repertoires in COVID-19. About the research overall: COVID-19 samples, acute and convalescent, were from the United States, Italy and Spain. T cells, B-cell-depleted T cells, or PBMCs provided the cDNA or gDNA that served as material.

The CDR3 is 13 amino acids. Germline trimming cut 6 bases from V and 4 bases from J; bases unmatched to any gene: 3. Germline loops: CDR1 LNHDA, CDR2 SQIVND (reference sequence). This table comes from immunoSEQ multiplex PCR, and its TCRdb copy is limited to in-frame clones, with some not included. The data show around 170,000 clones, with about 88% seen just once and 1.5% to 2% held by the top ten. The clonotype was recovered from a man between 18 and 29 years old who had recovered from COVID-19. Material for sequencing was peripheral blood. J is TRBJ2-7 and V is TRBV19; 10 positions agree with TRBD1. For the CDR3, the DNA is TGTGCCAGTAGCAGGACAGGGGGATACGAGCAGTACTTC. The encoded protein is CASSRTGGYEQYF.